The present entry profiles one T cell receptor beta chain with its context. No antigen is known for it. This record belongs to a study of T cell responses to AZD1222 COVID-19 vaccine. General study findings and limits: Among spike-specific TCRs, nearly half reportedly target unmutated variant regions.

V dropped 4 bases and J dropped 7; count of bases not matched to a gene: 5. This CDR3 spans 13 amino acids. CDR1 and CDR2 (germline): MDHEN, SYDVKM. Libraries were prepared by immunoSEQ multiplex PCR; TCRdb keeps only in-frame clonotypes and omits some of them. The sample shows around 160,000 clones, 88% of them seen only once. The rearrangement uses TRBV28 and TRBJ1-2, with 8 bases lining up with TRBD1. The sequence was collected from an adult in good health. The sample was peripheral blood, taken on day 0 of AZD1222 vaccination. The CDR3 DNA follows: TGTGCCAGCAGTTGGGGGACAGGCCCTGGCTACACCTTC. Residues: CASSWGTGPGYTF.